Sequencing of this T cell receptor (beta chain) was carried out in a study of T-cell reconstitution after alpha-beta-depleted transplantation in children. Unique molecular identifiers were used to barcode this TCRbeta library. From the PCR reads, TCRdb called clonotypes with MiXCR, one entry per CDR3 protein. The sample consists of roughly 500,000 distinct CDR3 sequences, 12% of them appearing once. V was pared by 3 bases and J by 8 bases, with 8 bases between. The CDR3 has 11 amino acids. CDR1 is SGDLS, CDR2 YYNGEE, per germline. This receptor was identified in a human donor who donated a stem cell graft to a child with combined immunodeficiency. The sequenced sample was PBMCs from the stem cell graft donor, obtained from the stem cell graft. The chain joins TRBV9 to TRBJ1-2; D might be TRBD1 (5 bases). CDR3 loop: CASSDWGGYTF. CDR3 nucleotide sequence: TGTGCCAGCAGCGACTGGGGGGGCTACACCTTC.